This entry lists 20 T cell receptor beta chains sequenced from one sample in a study of monozygotic twins with inflammatory bowel disease. TCRdb re-called the 5' RACE reads and catalogs CDR3 proteins one per entry, DNA excluded. The sample has over 150,000 distinct CDR3 sequences, and its top ten clones hold 2.4%. Source material: blood. These receptors originate from a human donor with ulcerative colitis or Crohn's disease, or a healthy co-twin of an affected twin (not recorded which).

V is TRBV28 and J is TRBJ2-7; TCRdb's D gene call, TRBD1, goes unchecked for lack of DNA. The CDR3 sequence is 21 residues long. Germline V gene lookup returns CDR1 MDHEN and CDR2 SYDVKM. The CDR3 sequence: CASSLEPPTGAVANERGEQYF. Filled out from reference TRBV28 and TRBJ2-7, the complete variable domain reads DVKVTQSSRYLVKRTGEKVFLECVQDMDHENMFWYRQDPGLGLRLIYFSYDVKMKEKGDIPEGYSVSREKKERFSLILESASTNQTSMYLCASSLEPPTGAVANERGEQYFGPGTRLTVT.

The gene calls are TRBV19 and TRBJ1-4; without DNA, the TCRdb call of TRBD1 cannot be checked. This CDR3 is built from 14 residues. Germline V CDR1 and CDR2: LNHDA, SQIVND (reference sequence). The CDR3 sequence: CASSPRGDSEKLFF. Combining the CDR3 with reference TRBV19 and TRBJ1-4 gives the whole variable domain DGGITQSPKYLFRKEGQNVTLSCEQNLNHDAMYWYRQDPGQGLRLIYYSQIVNDFQKGDIAEGYSVSREKKESFPLTVTSAQKNPTAFYLCASSPRGDSEKLFFGSGTQLSVL.

The CDR3 loop is CASSGGGGAISYEQYF. The rearrangement links TRBV9 to TRBJ2-7; the TRBD2 assignment by TCRdb is unverifiable without DNA. The CDR3 sequence is 16 residues long. Germline loops: CDR1 SGDLS, CDR2 YYNGEE.

The chain employs TRBV5-1 and TRBJ1-1. Germline-derived CDR1 and CDR2 are SGHRS and YFSETQ. The length of the CDR3 is 14 residues. CDR3 residues: CASSLDRANTEAFF. The full variable domain, rest sourced from reference TRBV5-1 and TRBJ1-1, is KAGVTQTPRYLIKTRGQQVTLSCSPISGHRSVSWYQQTPGQGLQFLFEYFSETQRNKGNFPGRFSGRQFSNSRSEMNVSTLELGDSALYLCASSLDRANTEAFFGQGTRLTVV.

This chain joins TRBV7-9 and TRBJ2-7; the D call of TRBD1 rests on TCRdb alone, since no DNA is present to check it. This CDR3 is built from 16 residues. Germline V lookup: CDR1 SEHNR, CDR2 FQNEAQ (reference sequence). CDR3 loop: CASSPRGAEGPYEQYF. The whole variable domain, filled in from reference TRBV7-9 and TRBJ2-7, reads DTGVSQNPRHKITKRGQNVTFRCDPISEHNRLYWYRQTLGQGPEFLTYFQNEAQLEKSRLLSDRFSAERPKGSFSTLEIQRTEQGDSAMYLCASSPRGAEGPYEQYFGPGTRLTVT.

The V and J genes are TRBV6-1 and TRBJ1-6; TCRdb picks TRBD1, but there is no DNA to check that call. Per the germline V gene, CDR1 is MNHNS and CDR2 is SASEGT. The CDR3 runs 17 residues. CDR3 protein: CASSPKGSGPNHSPLHF.

This chain links TRBV20-1 with TRBJ2-3; TCRdb returns TRBD1, unconfirmable since there is no DNA. Germline CDR1 is DFQATT and CDR2 is SNEGSKA (reference sequence). This CDR3 has 13 amino acids. The CDR3: CSARDRGRDTQYF.

The chain is built from TRBV7-2 and TRBJ2-6. CDR1 and CDR2 from the germline V gene are SGHTA and FQGNSA. The CDR3 length is 15 residues. CDR3 region: CASSSVGTGANVLTF.

V usage is TRBV7-3 and J usage is TRBJ2-1. Germline V gene sequence: CDR1 SGHTA, CDR2 FQGTGA. The CDR3 length is 16 residues. CDR3 amino acids: CASSVIGSSSYNEQFF.

CDR3: CASRPGPDAWDVQYF. The chain links TRBV3-1 to TRBJ2-3; the TCRdb D gene call, TRBD1, has no DNA to confirm it. The CDR3 has 15 residues. The V gene's germline CDR1 is LGHDT and CDR2 YNNKEL (reference sequence).

V is TRBV7-9 and J is TRBJ1-1. The CDR3 has 11 amino acids. Germline CDR1 and CDR2: SEHNR and FQNEAQ (reference sequence). The CDR3: CASSLKSGAFF.

The chain is built from TRBV20-1 and TRBJ2-2; as DNA is missing, the TRBD2 call by TCRdb cannot be tested. The germline V gene encodes CDR1 DFQATT and CDR2 SNEGSKA (reference sequence). The CDR3 contains 17 residues. The CDR3 sequence is CSARDLLRGRAAGELFF.

The V and J genes are TRBV9 and TRBJ2-1; with no DNA, the TCRdb D assignment of TRBD2 cannot be verified. CDR1 is SGDLS and CDR2 is YYNGEE in the germline V gene. The CDR3 length is 16 residues. The CDR3: CASSMKGHPGYNEQFF.

The chain uses TRBV5-1 and TRBJ2-7; lacking DNA, the TRBD1 call made by TCRdb goes unchecked. Germline V CDR1 and CDR2: SGHRS, YFSETQ. The CDR3 loop spans 13 amino acids. CDR3 in amino acids: CASSRRQGNEQYF.

The chain links TRBV20-1 to TRBJ2-4. In germline, CDR1 is DFQATT, CDR2 SNEGSKA (reference sequence). The CDR3 covers 16 residues. This CDR3 reads CSARVKGYLAKNIQYF.

The CDR3 is CASSPLPEGSNQPQHF. This chain uses TRBV18 with TRBJ1-5. The CDR3 is 16 amino acids. Germline CDR1 reads KGHSH; CDR2 reads LQKENI.

Here the CDR3 reads CASSLAVENGRFF. The chain joins TRBV11-2 to TRBJ2-1; TCRdb proposes TRBD1, but this gene call is untestable without DNA. Germline V gives CDR1 SGHAT, CDR2 FQNNGV. The CDR3 extends over 13 amino acids.

This chain connects TRBV18 to TRBJ2-7; TCRdb's assignment of TRBD2 cannot be checked, as there is no DNA. Germline V gene sequence: CDR1 KGHSH, CDR2 LQKENI. CDR3 size: 14 residues. This CDR3 reads CASSPGGTSLEQYF.

The chain joins TRBV20-1 to TRBJ1-1. The length of the CDR3 is 13 residues. Germline lookup yields CDR1 DFQATT and CDR2 SNEGSKA (reference sequence). CDR3 sequence reads: CSGHEGLNTEAFF.

The chain uses TRBV7-2 and TRBJ2-6. Germline CDR1 reads SGHTA; CDR2 reads FQGNSA. CDR3 length equals 17 residues. The CDR3 here is CASSLDSYISGANVLTF.